This T cell receptor beta chain was recovered during a study of T-cell memory formation after mild COVID-19. TCRdb reprocessed the 5' RACE reads via MiXCR and lists one record per CDR3 protein. The sample records fewer than 200,000 distinct CDR3 sequences, 10% to 15% being singletons. Study-level points and caveats: That cross-reactive memory joined was suggested by some responding clones appearing in pre-infection memory. Contracting CD4+ clones sat mainly in CM and EM; CD8+ in EMRA. Day 15 to 85 contracting clones showed balanced CD4/CD8; later expanders leaned CD4+.

The V gene lost 4 bases and the J gene lost 2 bases, with 10 bases spanning the gap. The CDR3 extends over 13 amino acids. Germline loops: CDR1 SGHNT, CDR2 YYREEE (reference sequence). This clonotype was found a few times. The antigen is not known. The sequenced sample consisted of PBMCs or a T cell subset sorted from them (not recorded which). This chain uses TRBV5-4 with TRBJ2-7; a weak D match, TRBD2 (5 bases). The receptor was derived from a man younger than 30 who had mild COVID-19 (a few samples of this study predate the infection). Cell type and time point are not known. The CDR3 region is CASSPGNAYEQYF. The CDR3 DNA reads TGTGCCAGCAGCCCGGGGAACGCCTACGAGCAGTACTTC.